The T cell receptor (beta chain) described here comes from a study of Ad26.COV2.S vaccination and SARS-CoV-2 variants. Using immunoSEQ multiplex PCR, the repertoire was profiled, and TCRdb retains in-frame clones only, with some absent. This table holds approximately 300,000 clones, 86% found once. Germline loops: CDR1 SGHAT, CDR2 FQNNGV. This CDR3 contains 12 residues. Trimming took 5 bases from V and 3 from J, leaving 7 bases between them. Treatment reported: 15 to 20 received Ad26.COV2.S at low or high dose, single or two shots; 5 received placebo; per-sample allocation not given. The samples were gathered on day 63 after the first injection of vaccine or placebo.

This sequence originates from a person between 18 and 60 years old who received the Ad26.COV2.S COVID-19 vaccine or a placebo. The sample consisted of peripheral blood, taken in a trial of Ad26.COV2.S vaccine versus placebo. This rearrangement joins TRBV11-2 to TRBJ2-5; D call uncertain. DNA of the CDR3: TGTGCCAGCAGCCCATTCGAAGAGACCCAGTACTTC. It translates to CASSPFEETQYF.